This T cell receptor (beta chain) was captured in a study of immune heterogeneity within non-small cell lung tumors. At the level of the study: The tumor set comprised several squamous cell carcinomas and more than eight non-squamous carcinomas (plus 1 not otherwise specified). Study-wide results and limits: Within each patient, tumor sites shared identical dominant CDR3 beta clonotypes and also held site-unique high-frequency clones. For local T-cell clonality, the correlation with local tumor mutational burden was moderate but significant (R 0.3 to 0.4).

For the TCR beta CDR3, multiplex PCR with 32 V and 13 J primers performed the amplification. TCRdb recomputed calls from the multiplex PCR reads with MiXCR, one row per CDR3 protein. The sample shows about 15,000 distinct CDR3 sequences, approximately 30% of them seen only once. This CDR3 is built from 17 residues. Germline V gene lookup returns CDR1 MNHEY and CDR2 SVGAGI. With regard to this clonotype: Its antigen remains unidentified. Given a much more abundant clone one base away, this may be a read error.

Template material for each sample was around 630 ng of bulk tumor genomic DNA. Primary tumors were biopsied several times each, far apart, intraoperatively. Each patient presented with untreated, newly diagnosed non-small cell lung cancer and received curative surgery. Non-small cell lung cancer patients, newly diagnosed and having surgery with curative intent, served as donors. The origin of this receptor is a man aged 40-49 years with non-small cell lung cancer. What was sequenced was lung tumor tissue. The rearrangement uses TRBV6-5 and TRBJ2-6, with a tentative D call TRBD1 (6 bases). Written as DNA, the CDR3 is TGTGCCAGCAGTTTTAGACAGGACAACTCTGGGCCCAACGTCCTGACTTTC. Amino acid sequence: CASSFRQDNSGPNVLTF.